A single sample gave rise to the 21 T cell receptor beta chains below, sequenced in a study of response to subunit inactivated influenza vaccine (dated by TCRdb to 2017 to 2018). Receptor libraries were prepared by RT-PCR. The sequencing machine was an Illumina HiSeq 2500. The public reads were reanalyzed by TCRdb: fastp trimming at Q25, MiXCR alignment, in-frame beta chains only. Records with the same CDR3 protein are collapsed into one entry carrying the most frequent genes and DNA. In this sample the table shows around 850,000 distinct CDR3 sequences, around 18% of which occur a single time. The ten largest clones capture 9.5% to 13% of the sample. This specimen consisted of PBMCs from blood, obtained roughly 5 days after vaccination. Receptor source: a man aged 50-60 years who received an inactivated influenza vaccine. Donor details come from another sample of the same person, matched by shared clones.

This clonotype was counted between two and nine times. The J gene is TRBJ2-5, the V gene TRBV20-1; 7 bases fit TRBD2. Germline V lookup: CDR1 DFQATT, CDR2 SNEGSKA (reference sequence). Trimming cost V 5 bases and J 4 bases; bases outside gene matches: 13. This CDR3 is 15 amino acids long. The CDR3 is CSADIWWEGTETQYF. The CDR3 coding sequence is TGCAGTGCTGATATTTGGTGGGAGGGAACAGAGACCCAGTACTTC.

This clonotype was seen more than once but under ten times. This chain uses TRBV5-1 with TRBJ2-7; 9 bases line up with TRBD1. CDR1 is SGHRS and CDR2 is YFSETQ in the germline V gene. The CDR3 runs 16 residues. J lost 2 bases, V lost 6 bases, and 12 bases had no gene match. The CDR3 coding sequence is TGCGCCAGCACCCTCTCCCCGGGACAGGGAGCCTACGAGCAGTACTTC. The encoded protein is CASTLSPGQGAYEQYF.

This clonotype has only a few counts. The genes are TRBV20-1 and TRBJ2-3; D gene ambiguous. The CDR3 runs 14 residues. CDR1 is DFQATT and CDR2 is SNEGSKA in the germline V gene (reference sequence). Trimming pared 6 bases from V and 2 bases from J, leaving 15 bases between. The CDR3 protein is CSAVLHPSTDTQYF. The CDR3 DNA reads TGCAGTGCCGTACTGCACCCTTCCACAGATACGCAGTATTTT.

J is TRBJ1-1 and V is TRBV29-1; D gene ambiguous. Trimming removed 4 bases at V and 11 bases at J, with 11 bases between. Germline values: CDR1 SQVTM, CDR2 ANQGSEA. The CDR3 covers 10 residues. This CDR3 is CSVVHQAAFF. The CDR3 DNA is TGCAGCGTTGTGCACCAGGCCGCTTTCTTT.

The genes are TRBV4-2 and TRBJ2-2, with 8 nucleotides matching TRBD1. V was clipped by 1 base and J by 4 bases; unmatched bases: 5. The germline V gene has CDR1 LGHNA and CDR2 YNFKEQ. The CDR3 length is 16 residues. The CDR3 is CASSQGTGLGTGELFF. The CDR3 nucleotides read TGTGCCAGCAGCCAAGGGACAGGGCTGGGCACCGGGGAGCTGTTTTTT.

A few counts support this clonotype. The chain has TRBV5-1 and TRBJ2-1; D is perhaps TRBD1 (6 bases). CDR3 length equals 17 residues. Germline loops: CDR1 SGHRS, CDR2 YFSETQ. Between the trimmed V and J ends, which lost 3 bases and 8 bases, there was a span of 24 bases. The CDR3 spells CASSSTGQTIPSDEQFF. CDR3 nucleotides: TGCGCCAGCAGCTCCACAGGGCAGACTATCCCCTCCGATGAGCAGTTCTTC.

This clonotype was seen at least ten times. The chain's CDR3 is CSARDAPRDTDEQYF. CDR3 sequence (DNA): TGCAGTGCTAGAGATGCCCCTCGTGACACCGACGAGCAGTACTTC. This chain connects TRBV20-1 to TRBJ2-7; unclear D gene. Germline V lookup: CDR1 DFQATT, CDR2 SNEGSKA (reference sequence). This CDR3 contains 15 residues. Trimming stripped 0 bases from V and 5 bases from J, with 17 bases between.

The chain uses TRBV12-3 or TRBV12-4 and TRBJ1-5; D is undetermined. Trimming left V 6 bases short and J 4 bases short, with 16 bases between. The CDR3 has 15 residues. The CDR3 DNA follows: TGTGCCAGCAGCCGAGGAAACGGGGAAAATCAGCCCCAGCATTTT. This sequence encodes CASSRGNGENQPQHF.

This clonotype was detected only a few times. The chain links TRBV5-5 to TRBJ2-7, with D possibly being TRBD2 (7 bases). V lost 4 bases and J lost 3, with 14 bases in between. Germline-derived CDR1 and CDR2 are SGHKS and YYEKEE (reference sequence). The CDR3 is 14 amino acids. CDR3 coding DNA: TGTGCCAGCAGCCGCGGCGGGGGCCTCTACGAGCAGTACTTC. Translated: CASSRGGGLYEQYF.

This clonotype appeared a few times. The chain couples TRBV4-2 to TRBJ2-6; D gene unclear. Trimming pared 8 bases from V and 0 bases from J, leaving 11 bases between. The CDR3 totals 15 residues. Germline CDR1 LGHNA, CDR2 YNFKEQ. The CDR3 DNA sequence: TGTGCCAGCGGGGTTCCAAGCTCTGGGGCCAACGTCCTGACTTTC. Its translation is CASGVPSSGANVLTF.

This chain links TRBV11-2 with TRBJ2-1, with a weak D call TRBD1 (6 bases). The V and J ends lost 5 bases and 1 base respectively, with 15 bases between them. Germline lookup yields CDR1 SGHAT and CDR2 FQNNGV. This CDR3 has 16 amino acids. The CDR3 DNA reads TGTGCCAGCAGCACGATACGCAGGGGTTCCTACAATGAGCAGTTCTTC. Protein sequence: CASSTIRRGSYNEQFF. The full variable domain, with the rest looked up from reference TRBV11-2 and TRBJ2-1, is EAGVAQSPRYKIIEKRQSVAFWCNPISGHATLYWYQQILGQGPKLLIQFQNNGVVDDSQLPKDRFSAERLKGVDSTLKIQPAKLEDSAVYLCASSTIRRGSYNEQFFGPGTRLTVL.

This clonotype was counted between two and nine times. CDR3 loop: CASIPWASGRAGNEQFF. Written as DNA, the CDR3 is TGTGCCAGCATCCCTTGGGCTAGCGGGAGGGCTGGGAATGAGCAGTTCTTC. The chain combines TRBV28 with TRBJ2-1; TRBD2 aligns across 12 bases. Per germline, CDR1 MDHEN and CDR2 SYDVKM. CDR3 size: 17 residues. The J segment lost 7 bases and the V segment lost 7 bases, leaving 14 bases of the junction unmatched.

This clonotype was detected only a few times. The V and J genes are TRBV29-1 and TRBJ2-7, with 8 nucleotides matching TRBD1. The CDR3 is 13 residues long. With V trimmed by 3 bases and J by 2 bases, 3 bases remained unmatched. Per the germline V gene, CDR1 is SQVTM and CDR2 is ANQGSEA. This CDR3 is CSVETGQAYEQYF. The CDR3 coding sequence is TGCAGCGTTGAGACGGGACAGGCCTACGAGCAGTACTTC.

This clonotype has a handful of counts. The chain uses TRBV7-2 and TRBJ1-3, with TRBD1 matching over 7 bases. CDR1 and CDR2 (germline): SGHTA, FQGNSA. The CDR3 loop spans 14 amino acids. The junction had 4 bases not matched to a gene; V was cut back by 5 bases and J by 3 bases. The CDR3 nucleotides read TGTGCCAGCAGCCAAACAGGGGTTGGAAACACCATATATTTT. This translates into CASSQTGVGNTIYF.

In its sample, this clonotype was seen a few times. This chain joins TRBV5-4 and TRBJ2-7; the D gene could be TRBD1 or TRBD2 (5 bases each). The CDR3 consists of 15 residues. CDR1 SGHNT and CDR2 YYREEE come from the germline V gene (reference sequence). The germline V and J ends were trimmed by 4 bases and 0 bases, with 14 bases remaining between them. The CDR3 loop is CASSVGTSSSYEQYF. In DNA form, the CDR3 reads TGTGCCAGCAGCGTTGGGACCTCAAGCTCCTACGAGCAGTACTTC.

CDR3 in amino acids: CASSKQGQRYNEQFF. The DNA for the CDR3 is TGTGCCAGCAGCAAACAGGGACAGAGGTACAATGAGCAGTTCTTC. V is TRBV7-9 and J is TRBJ2-1; 7 nucleotides align to TRBD1. Germline-derived CDR1 and CDR2 are SEHNR and FQNEAQ (reference sequence). V lost 5 bases and J lost 4; bases outside the gene matches: 8. The CDR3 covers 15 residues.

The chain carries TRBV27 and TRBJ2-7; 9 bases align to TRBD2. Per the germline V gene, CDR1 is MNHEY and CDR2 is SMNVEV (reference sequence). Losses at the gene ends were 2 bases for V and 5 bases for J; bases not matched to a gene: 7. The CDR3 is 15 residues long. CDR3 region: CASSLDLAGRNEQYF. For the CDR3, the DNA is TGTGCCAGCAGTTTAGACCTAGCGGGGAGGAACGAGCAGTACTTC.

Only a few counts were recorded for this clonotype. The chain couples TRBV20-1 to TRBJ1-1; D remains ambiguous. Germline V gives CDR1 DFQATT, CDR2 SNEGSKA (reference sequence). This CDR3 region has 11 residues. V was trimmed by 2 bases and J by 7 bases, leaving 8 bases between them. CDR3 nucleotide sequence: TGCAGTGCTAGATGGGAAGGTGAAGCTTTCTTT. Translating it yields CSARWEGEAFF.

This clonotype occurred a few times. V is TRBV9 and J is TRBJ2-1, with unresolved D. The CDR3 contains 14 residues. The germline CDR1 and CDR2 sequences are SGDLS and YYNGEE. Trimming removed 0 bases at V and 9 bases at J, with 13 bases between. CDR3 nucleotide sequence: TGTGCCAGCAGCGTAGGGCCGCCCGGATCTGAGCAGTTCTTC. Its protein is CASSVGPPGSEQFF.

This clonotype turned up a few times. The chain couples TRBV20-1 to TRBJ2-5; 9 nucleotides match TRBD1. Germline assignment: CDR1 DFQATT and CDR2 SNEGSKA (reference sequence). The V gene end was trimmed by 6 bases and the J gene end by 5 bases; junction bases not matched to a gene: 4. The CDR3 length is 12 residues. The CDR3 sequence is CSARQGVETQYF. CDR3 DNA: TGCAGTGCCAGACAGGGGGTGGAGACCCAGTACTTC.

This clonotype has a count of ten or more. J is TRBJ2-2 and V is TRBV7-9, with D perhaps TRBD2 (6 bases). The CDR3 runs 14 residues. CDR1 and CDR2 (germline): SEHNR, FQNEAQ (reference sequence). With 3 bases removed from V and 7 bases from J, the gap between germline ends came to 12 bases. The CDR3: CASSLEGSVGELFF. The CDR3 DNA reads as TGTGCCAGCAGCTTGGAGGGGTCAGTCGGGGAGCTGTTTTTT. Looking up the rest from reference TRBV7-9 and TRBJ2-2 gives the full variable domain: DTGVSQNPRHKITKRGQNVTFRCDPISEHNRLYWYRQTLGQGPEFLTYFQNEAQLEKSRLLSDRFSAERPKGSFSTLEIQRTEQGDSAMYLCASSLEGSVGELFFGEGSRLTVL.